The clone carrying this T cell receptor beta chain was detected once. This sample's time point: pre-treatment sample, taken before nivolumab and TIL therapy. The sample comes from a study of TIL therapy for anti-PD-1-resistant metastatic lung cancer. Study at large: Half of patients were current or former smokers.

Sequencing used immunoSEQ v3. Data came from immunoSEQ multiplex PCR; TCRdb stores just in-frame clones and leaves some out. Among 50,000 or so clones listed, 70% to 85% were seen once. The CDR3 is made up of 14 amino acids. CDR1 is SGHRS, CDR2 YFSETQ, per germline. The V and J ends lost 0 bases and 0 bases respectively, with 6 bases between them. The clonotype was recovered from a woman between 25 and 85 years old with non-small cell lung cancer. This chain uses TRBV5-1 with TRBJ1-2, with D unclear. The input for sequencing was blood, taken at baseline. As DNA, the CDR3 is TGCGCCAGCAGCTTGGGTGGAGCTAACTATGGCTACACCTTC. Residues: CASSLGGANYGYTF.